The next 7 T cell receptor beta chains were all read from a single sample in a study of cytomegalovirus exposure and HLA in healthy donors. Vbeta (60) and Jbeta (13) primers were used in the PCR. The protocol was immunoSEQ multiplex PCR, while the TCRdb copy is restricted to in-frame clones and leaves out a portion. The repertoire holds about 130,000 clones, with approximately 80% as singletons. The material sequenced was PBMCs. The source is a man aged 25-45 years in good health and CMV-seronegative.

The chain uses TRBV10-3 and TRBJ1-1; D possibly corresponds to TRBD1 (6 bases). Per germline, CDR1 ENHRY and CDR2 SYGVKD. The CDR3 runs to 14 residues. Trimming left V 3 bases short and J 5 bases short, with 13 bases between. Written as DNA, the CDR3 is TGTGCCATCAGTGACCAGGGGATTCGAACTGAAGCTTTCTTT. It is translated as CAISDQGIRTEAFF.

The gene calls are TRBV9 and TRBJ2-2; tentative D call: TRBD1 (6 bases). The germline V gene encodes CDR1 SGDLS and CDR2 YYNGEE. V gave up 3 bases and J gave up 4 bases, with 25 bases separating them. The length of the CDR3 is 19 residues. CDR3 region: CASSDRVLSGPYPTGELFF. CDR3 coding DNA: TGTGCCAGCAGCGACAGGGTGTTGAGCGGCCCCTACCCCACCGGGGAGCTGTTTTTT.

This chain uses TRBV6-6 with TRBJ2-1; TRBD2 might be the D (6 bases). Trimming took 6 bases from V and 9 from J, leaving 15 bases between them. Germline CDR1 MNHNY, CDR2 SVGAGI (reference sequence). The CDR3 length is 13 residues. This CDR3 reads CASSPTREVEQFF. Here the CDR3 DNA reads TGTGCCAGCAGCCCGACTAGAGAGGTTGAGCAGTTCTTC.

The gene calls are TRBV30 and TRBJ1-2, with 9 bases lining up with TRBD1. The ends lost 4 bases at V and 9 bases at J; junction bases unmatched: 9. Germline-derived CDR1 and CDR2 are GTSNPN and SVGIG (reference sequence). CDR3 length: 13 amino acids. Here the CDR3 reads CAWTPDRGRSYTF. In nucleotides, the CDR3 is TGTGCCTGGACCCCAGACAGGGGGAGAAGCTACACCTTC.

The V gene is TRBV30, the J gene TRBJ1-4; 8 nucleotides line up with TRBD1. CDR1 and CDR2 (germline): GTSNPN, SVGIG (reference sequence). The CDR3 totals 15 residues. Germline trimming cut 3 bases from V and 0 bases from J; bases unmatched to any gene: 3. The CDR3 region has the DNA TGTGCCTGGAGGGGGACAGGCGCAACTAATGAAAAACTGTTTTTT. Its protein product is CAWRGTGATNEKLFF.

The V call is TRBV19, the J call TRBJ2-1; perhaps TRBD2 as D (5 bases). CDR3 length equals 12 residues. Trimming stripped 1 base from V and 9 bases from J, with 7 bases between. The germline V gene encodes CDR1 LNHDA and CDR2 SQIVND (reference sequence). The CDR3 coding sequence is TGTGCCAGTAGTATAGTGGCGGGTGAGCAGTTCTTC. It specifies CASSIVAGEQFF.

This clone came up once. This sequence joins TRBV9 and TRBJ2-1; TRBD2 might be the D (5 bases). CDR1 and CDR2 (germline): SGDLS, YYNGEE. CDR3 size: 15 residues. V lost 4 bases and J lost 0, with 11 bases in between. CDR3 nucleotides: TGTGCCAGCAGCCCGCCGGCGGGCTCCTACAATGAGCAGTTCTTC. Translation: CASSPPAGSYNEQFF.